The 18 T cell receptor beta chains below come from one sample, sequenced in a study of spatial heterogeneity in lung cancer. Findings and limits, study-wide: Intratumoral expanded alpha and beta TCR counts were found to track tumor mutation counts.

Their cognate antigens are unknown. Stated time point: sample taken at primary tumor resection. MiXCR was run by TCRdb on the 5' RACE reads, yielding one entry per CDR3 protein. The repertoire includes some 6,900 distinct CDR3 sequences, about 12% of them detected once, and around 23% sits in the top ten. The input for sequencing was lung tumor tissue, taken at surgery. The source of these receptors is a male donor with early-stage non-small cell lung cancer.

In its sample, this clonotype was seen many times. Being off target in a library aimed at alpha chains, this beta chain has a size of little meaning. The rearrangement links TRBV12-5 to TRBJ1-6, with D possibly matching TRBD1 (5 bases). CDR1 is LGHNT and CDR2 is FRNRAP in the germline V gene. The CDR3 is made up of 15 amino acids. The ends were cut back, 0 bases at V and 9 bases at J, with 12 bases in the middle. This CDR3 reads CASGLVAGPPSPLHF. CDR3 DNA: TGTGCTAGTGGTTTGGTCGCAGGGCCGCCTTCACCCCTCCACTTT.

This clonotype was counted at least ten times. In a library made to pick up alpha chains, this beta chain is a stray read with a size that means little. The chain has TRBV4-1 and TRBJ2-1; no reliable D call. Trimming pared 0 bases from V and 4 bases from J, leaving 7 bases between. The CDR3 runs to 14 residues. In germline, CDR1 is MGHRA, CDR2 YSYEKL. CDR3 bases: TGCGCCAGCAGCCAAGAGAAGGGTTACAATGAGCAGTTCTTC. It translates to CASSQEKGYNEQFF.

This clonotype has a count of ten or more. As an off-target read in a library built for alpha chains, this beta chain has a frequency of little significance. In DNA, the CDR3 is TGTGCCAGCAGCCTCCACGGGACTAGCGGGATATCCTACGAGCAGTACTTC. It codes for CASSLHGTSGISYEQYF. This chain joins TRBV7-2 and TRBJ2-7; TRBD2 agrees at 13 bases. The germline V gene encodes CDR1 SGHTA and CDR2 FQGNSA. There are 17 residues in the CDR3. V lost 5 bases to trimming and J lost 1 base; unmatched junction nucleotides: 8.

This clonotype was seen a few times. Being off target in a library aimed at alpha chains, this beta chain has a size of little meaning. CDR3 residues: CASSPGLANQEDTQYF. CDR3 in DNA: TGTGCCAGCAGTCCGGGACTAGCGAACCAGGAGGATACGCAGTATTTT. The J gene is TRBJ2-3, the V gene TRBV6-5, with TRBD2 matching over 10 bases. The germline CDR1 and CDR2 sequences are MNHEY and SVGAGI. V shed 5 bases, J shed 6 bases, and the junction held 11 bases outside the gene matches. The CDR3 length is 16 residues.

This clonotype was counted at least ten times. The library was designed around alpha chains, so this beta chain is a stray read whose abundance carries little weight. CDR3 protein: CASSDLAQTNTGELFF. The CDR3 DNA is TGTGCCAGCAGTGACCTAGCGCAGACGAACACCGGGGAGCTGTTTTTT. J is TRBJ2-2 and V is TRBV6-4; perhaps TRBD2 as D (6 bases). Germline V gene lookup returns CDR1 MRHNA and CDR2 SNTAGT. The CDR3 is 16 amino acids. V was shortened by 2 bases and J by 0 bases, with 10 bases between the two germline ends.

In this sample, this clonotype is medium-sized. This beta chain was picked up by a library intended for alpha chains and is off target, so its count carries little meaning. This sequence joins TRBV5-1 and TRBJ2-3; unclear D gene. The CDR3 totals 14 residues. CDR1 and CDR2 from the germline V gene are SGHRS and YFSETQ. Between the trimmed V and J ends, which lost 0 bases and 0 bases, there was a span of 5 bases. CDR3 DNA sequence: TGCGCCAGCAGCTTGGCCCCGAGCACAGATACGCAGTATTTT. It encodes CASSLAPSTDTQYF.

Ten or more counts support this clonotype. As an off-target read in a library built for alpha chains, this beta chain has a frequency of little significance. This chain connects TRBV7-2 to TRBJ1-1; 9 bases map to TRBD1. The CDR3 covers 13 residues. V shed 6 bases and J 5 bases; nucleotides not matched to a gene: 4. From germline, CDR1 is SGHTA and CDR2 FQGNSA. Here the CDR3 DNA reads TGTGCCAGCAGACCGGACAGGGGAACTGAAGCTTTCTTT. This sequence encodes CASRPDRGTEAFF.

Turning to this clonotype: Being off target in a library aimed at alpha chains, this beta chain has a size of little meaning. This chain links TRBV3-1 with TRBJ1-2; D ambiguous. The CDR3 extends over 12 amino acids. V dropped 1 base and J dropped 8 bases, with 8 bases sitting between them. CDR1 is LGHDT and CDR2 is YNNKEL in the germline V gene (reference sequence). The CDR3 sequence is CASSQGRYGYTF. For the CDR3, the DNA is TGTGCCAGCAGCCAAGGCAGATACGGCTACACCTTC.

This clonotype was picked up many times. A library prepared for alpha chains yielded this beta chain as an off-target read; its size is of little meaning. The rearrangement joins TRBV6-5 to TRBJ2-1; D tentatively reads TRBD1 or TRBD2 (6 bases each). CDR1 MNHEY and CDR2 SVGAGI come from the germline V gene. CDR3 length: 11 amino acids. Deletions cut 6 bases from V and 8 bases from J, with 8 bases between. CDR3 amino acids: CASRRGDEQFF. CDR3 sequence (DNA): TGTGCCAGCAGGAGGGGGGATGAGCAGTTCTTC.

This clonotype was seen at least ten times. Because this beta chain is a stray read in a library intended to capture alpha chains, its abundance should not be given much weight. This chain links TRBV4-3 with TRBJ2-5, with 14 bases that match TRBD2. This CDR3 comprises 16 residues. With 0 bases clipped from V and 5 bases from J, the junction kept 2 bases outside the gene matches. CDR1 is LGHNA, CDR2 YSLEER, per germline. The CDR3 bases are TGCGCCAGCAGCCAAGAGGGACTAGCGGGAGTTGAGACCCAGTACTTC. Its protein is CASSQEGLAGVETQYF.

This clonotype occurred many times. Within a library made for alpha chains, this beta chain is off target, and its count is uninformative. The V gene is TRBV12-3 or TRBV12-4, the J gene TRBJ1-1, with TRBD1 matching over 9 bases. CDR3 length: 14 residues. After removal of 7 bases from V and 2 bases from J, the junction contained 5 bases not matched to a gene. CDR3 bases: TGTGCCAGCACTACGGGACAGGGTAACACTGAAGCTTTCTTT. Translating it yields CASTTGQGNTEAFF.

This clonotype was seen ten or more times. Being off target in a library aimed at alpha chains, this beta chain has a size of little meaning. This chain uses TRBV18 with TRBJ2-5, with 10 nucleotides matching TRBD1. Germline trimming cut 1 base from V and 3 bases from J; bases unmatched to any gene: 2. CDR1 and CDR2 (germline): KGHSH, LQKENI. CDR3 length: 15 amino acids. CDR3 protein: CASSPRQGAEETQYF. CDR3 DNA: TGTGCCAGCTCACCACGACAGGGGGCAGAAGAGACCCAGTACTTC.

The table lists this clonotype with many counts. This beta chain turned up in a library designed for alpha chains; as an off-target read, its abundance says little. The chain uses TRBV29-1 and TRBJ2-1; tentatively, D is TRBD1 (7 bases). Germline values: CDR1 SQVTM, CDR2 ANQGSEA. Trimming took 0 bases from V and 0 from J, leaving 9 bases between them. The CDR3 loop spans 15 amino acids. The CDR3 coding sequence is TGCAGCGTTGAAGAGCAGGGGGGCTCCTACAATGAGCAGTTCTTC. Protein: CSVEEQGGSYNEQFF.

Comment on this clonotype: This beta chain is an unintended read in a library built for alpha chains; its size means little. The rearrangement links TRBV28 to TRBJ1-6, with D perhaps TRBD1 (5 bases). CDR3 length: 16 residues. Germline CDR1 and CDR2: MDHEN and SYDVKM. V was pared by 8 bases and J by 2 bases, with 16 bases between. In DNA, the CDR3 is TGTGCCAGCCGAAGGGGAGGATTGGCCTATAATTCACCCCTCCACTTT. Its protein product is CASRRGGLAYNSPLHF.

The sample holds many counts of this clonotype. This beta chain is a stray read from a library made for alpha chains; its abundance is not meaningful. The chain uses TRBV6-5 and TRBJ2-7; a weak D match, TRBD1 (6 bases). The germline CDR1 and CDR2 sequences are MNHEY and SVGAGI. V lost 4 bases to trimming and J lost 2 bases, with 9 bases between them. The CDR3 runs 13 residues. CDR3 in amino acids: CASSFRGTYEQYF. The CDR3 DNA sequence: TGTGCCAGCAGTTTCAGGGGAACCTACGAGCAGTACTTC.

For this clonotype: This beta chain is a stray read from a library made for alpha chains; its abundance is not meaningful. The chain is built from TRBV3-1 and TRBJ2-7, with 7 bases aligning to TRBD1. Trimming took 4 bases from V and 1 from J; bases not matched to a gene: 4. Germline V gene lookup returns CDR1 LGHDT and CDR2 YNNKEL (reference sequence). This CDR3 has 14 residues. This CDR3 reads CASSPTTGSYEQYF. The DNA of the CDR3 is TGTGCCAGCAGCCCGACGACAGGGTCCTACGAGCAGTACTTC.

This clonotype ranks as medium-sized (0.01 to 0.1%). The library was prepared for alpha chains; this beta chain is a stray read, so its frequency means little. The rearrangement joins TRBV29-1 to TRBJ2-2; D possibly uses TRBD1 or TRBD2 (5 bases each). The CDR3 is made up of 17 amino acids. Germline V CDR1 and CDR2: SQVTM, ANQGSEA. V was shortened by 1 base and J by 3 bases, with 18 bases between the two germline ends. The CDR3 region has the DNA TGCAGCGTTGAAGTAAGGGGTCGGGGCACCTACACCGGGGAGCTGTTTTTT. Translated: CSVEVRGRGTYTGELFF.

This clonotype appeared many times. The library was prepared for alpha chains; this beta chain is a stray read, so its frequency means little. The chain combines TRBV28 with TRBJ2-5, with D possibly TRBD1 on 6 matching bases. This CDR3 has 14 amino acids. The germline gives CDR1 MDHEN, CDR2 SYDVKM. Trimming removed 3 bases at V and 4 bases at J, with 12 bases between. In DNA form, the CDR3 reads TGTGCCAGCAGTTTTAACAGGGATTCAGAGACCCAGTACTTC. Protein product: CASSFNRDSETQYF.